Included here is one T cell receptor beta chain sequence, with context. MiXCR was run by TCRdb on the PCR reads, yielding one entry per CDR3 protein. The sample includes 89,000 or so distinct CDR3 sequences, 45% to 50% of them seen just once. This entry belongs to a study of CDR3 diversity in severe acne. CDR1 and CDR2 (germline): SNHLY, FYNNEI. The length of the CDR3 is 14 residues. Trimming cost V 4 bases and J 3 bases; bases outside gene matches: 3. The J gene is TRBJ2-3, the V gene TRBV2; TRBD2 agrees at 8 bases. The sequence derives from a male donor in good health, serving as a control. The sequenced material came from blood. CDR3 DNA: TGTGCCAGCAGTGTAGGCGGGAGGACAGATACGCAGTATTTT. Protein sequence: CASSVGGRTDTQYF.